These T cell receptor beta chains were read from a single sample in a study of human T cells and chemical hapten exposure. Using its own MiXCR run on the RACE reads, TCRdb lists one record per CDR3 protein. The sample includes roughly 72,000 distinct CDR3 sequences, 10% of them seen just once. Sequencing used whole blood, obtained in connection with sensitization to the hapten diphenylcyclopropenone (DPC). The receptors originated from a woman aged 45-59 years with alopecia areata. Some clones in this sample may be carry-over from other donors' samples. Each CDR3 is given with its conserved first and last residue. A D gene is named only where the DNA matches it firmly. Not all rows give a size; the values are once, few, many and, for expanded clones, a class.

d_call	clone_size	v_call	j_call	cdr3_nt	cdr3_aa
NA	many	TRBV20-1	TRBJ2-6	TGCAGTGCTACTCCCACTGGGGCCAACGTCCTGACTTTC	CSATPTGANVLTF
TRBD2	NA	TRBV20-1	TRBJ2-3	TGCAGGGTAGCGGGAGGGAGCACAGATACGCAGTATTTT	CRVAGGSTDTQYF
NA	few	TRBV6-5	TRBJ1-5	TGTGCCAGCAGCGCTCAGGGGAATGTGGTAAACCAGCCCCAGCATTTT	CASSAQGNVVNQPQHF
NA	NA	TRBV5-1	TRBJ2-5	TGCGCCAGCAGCTTGGAATATGAGACCCAGTACTTC	CASSLEYETQYF
TRBD2	few	TRBV11-2	TRBJ2-1	TGTGCCAGCAGCTCCCGGACGACTAGCAGTGAGCAGTTCTTC	CASSSRTTSSEQFF
NA	many	TRBV2	TRBJ1-5	TGTGCCAGCAGAGCCGGGCCTCCTAATCAGCCCCAGCATTTT	CASRAGPPNQPQHF
TRBD2	many	TRBV20-1	TRBJ2-7	TGCAGTGCGCGAGGACTAGTCCCCTACGAGCAGTACTTC	CSARGLVPYEQYF
TRBD1	many	TRBV4-1	TRBJ2-3	TGCGCCAGCAGCCAGGACAGGGGCTGGGGCACAGATACGCAGTATTTT	CASSQDRGWGTDTQYF
NA	NA	TRBV10-2	TRBJ2-2	TGCGCCAGCAGTGAGGGGTATTTGGCCGGGGAGCTGTTTTTT	CASSEGYLAGELFF
TRBD1	few	TRBV29-1	TRBJ2-7	TGCAGCGTTGAAAGGGGGCCCTACGAGCAGTACTTC	CSVERGPYEQYF
TRBD1	few	TRBV28	TRBJ2-2	TGTGCCAGCCTGGCCCCGAGGGGGCTCACCCTCGCGAACACCGGGGAGCTGTTTTTT	CASLAPRGLTLANTGELFF
NA	few	TRBV7-6	TRBJ2-1	TGTGCCAGCAGCTCCTTCCTAGGGGCGAGCTCCTACAATGAGCAGTTCTTC	CASSSFLGASSYNEQFF
TRBD1	NA	TRBV2	TRBJ2-3	TGTGCCAGCACCTCACCGGACAGGGGGCCAGATACGCAGTATTTT	CASTSPDRGPDTQYF
TRBD1	NA	TRBV2	TRBJ2-1	TGTGCCAGCAGTTGGGACAGGGGGTCCTACAATGAGCAGTTCTTC	CASSWDRGSYNEQFF
NA	few	TRBV5-1	TRBJ2-3	TGCGCCAGCAGCTCCCCTGCTGGGGAGCCCACAGATACGCAGTATTTT	CASSSPAGEPTDTQYF
NA	NA	TRBV5-6	TRBJ1-6	TGTGCCAGCAGCGTTGGACCGTCGTCTAATTCACCCCTCCACTTT	CASSVGPSSNSPLHF
TRBD2	few	TRBV11-3	TRBJ2-7	TGTGCCAGCAGCCCGGGACTAGCGGGGCTTACCGAGCAGTACTTC	CASSPGLAGLTEQYF
NA	NA	TRBV29-1	TRBJ1-1	TGCAGCGTTGGGGTCATGAACACTGAAGCTTTCTTT	CSVGVMNTEAFF
NA	few	TRBV7-2	TRBJ2-3	TGTGCCAGCAGCCCCGGGGGGCCCCGCACAGATACGCAGTATTTT	CASSPGGPRTDTQYF
NA	few	TRBV11-2	TRBJ2-2	TGTGCCAGCAGCTTAGGGCTACCGAACACCGGGGAGCTGTTTTTT	CASSLGLPNTGELFF
NA	few	TRBV12-3/TRBV12-4	TRBJ2-1	TGTGCCAGCAGTGGACAGCGGGCCTCCCCCTACAATGAGCAGTTCTTC	CASSGQRASPYNEQFF
NA	NA	TRBV7-3	TRBJ2-4	TGTGCCAGCAGCTTAAAGGGGGGCTCCGACCAAACCAAAAACATTCAGTACTTC	CASSLKGGSDQTKNIQYF
NA	many	TRBV28	TRBJ1-2	TGTGCCAGCAGAACAGGCCCAGCTAACTATGGCTACACCTTC	CASRTGPANYGYTF
NA	many	TRBV2	TRBJ1-1	TGTGCCAGCCCCGCACACCCCGCTCGGGCGGGCACTGAAGCTTTCTTT	CASPAHPARAGTEAFF
NA	NA	TRBV7-3	TRBJ2-4	TGTGCCAGCAGCTTAAGTGGGGACGATATTCGATACTTC	CASSLSGDDIRYF
NA	NA	TRBV4-2	TRBJ1-5	TGTGCCAGCAGCCAAGTCGCAGATAGCAATCAGCCCCAGCATTTT	CASSQVADSNQPQHF
NA	NA	TRBV18	TRBJ2-5	TGTGCCAGCTCAGAACCCAGGGGACGCCAAGAGACCCAGTACTTC	CASSEPRGRQETQYF
TRBD2	NA	TRBV6-2/TRBV6-3	TRBJ2-5	TGTGCCAGCAGTTACGGGAAGACTAGCGGGAGGATTGGTCAAGAGACCCAGTACTTC	CASSYGKTSGRIGQETQYF
NA	many	TRBV11-2	TRBJ2-6	TGTGCCAGCACACGAACCGGCGGATCCGGGGCCAACGTCCTGACTTTC	CASTRTGGSGANVLTF
NA	few	TRBV20-1	TRBJ2-7	TGCAGTGCTTTCCCGGGGAGGCTGTACGAGCAGTACTTC	CSAFPGRLYEQYF
NA	many	TRBV7-2	TRBJ1-2	TGTGCCAGCAGCTTAGTCGGTACCCTCCAGGGGCACGGCTACACCTTC	CASSLVGTLQGHGYTF
NA	few	TRBV27	TRBJ2-4	TGTGCCAGCAGTTTGGACAGATACAGTACTCAGTACTTC	CASSLDRYSTQYF
NA	many	TRBV12-3/TRBV12-4	TRBJ2-3	TGTGCCAGCAGTTTGAGCAGGGATACGCAGTATTTT	CASSLSRDTQYF
NA	NA	TRBV4-3	TRBJ2-3	TGCGCCAGCAGCCAAGATCTGGTAGATACGCAGTATTTT	CASSQDLVDTQYF
TRBD1	many	TRBV4-1	TRBJ2-1	TGCGCCAGCAGCCACGGACAGGGTCCATTCAATGAGCAGTTCTTC	CASSHGQGPFNEQFF
NA	few	TRBV7-2	TRBJ2-6	TGTGCCAGCAGCTTAGCCGTCTCTGGGGCCAACGTCCTGACTTTC	CASSLAVSGANVLTF
NA	many	TRBV7-8	TRBJ1-1	TGTGCCAGCAGCTTAGCTGGGAACACTGAAGCTTTCTTT	CASSLAGNTEAFF
NA	NA	TRBV2	TRBJ1-6	TGTGCCAGCAGTGAAGGGGAACCGAGGAATTCACCCCTCCACTTT	CASSEGEPRNSPLHF
NA	NA	TRBV28	TRBJ1-4	TGTGCCAGCAGTTCGGGGGAGACTAATGAAAAACTGTTTTTT	CASSSGETNEKLFF
TRBD2	NA	TRBV9	TRBJ2-7	TGTGCCAGCAGCGTTAACAGCGGGACCACCTACGAGCAGTACTTC	CASSVNSGTTYEQYF
NA	few	TRBV29-1	TRBJ2-1	TGCAGCGTTGCGACTGGAAGATTGAATGAGCAGTTCTTC	CSVATGRLNEQFF
TRBD1	many	TRBV2	TRBJ1-6	TGTGCCAGCAGTGCGGCAGGGGGTAATTCACCCCTCCACTTT	CASSAAGGNSPLHF
TRBD2	NA	TRBV6-5	TRBJ2-1	TGTGCCAGCAGTTACCGACAACGAACACTAGCGGGAGCTTACAATGAGCAGTTCTTC	CASSYRQRTLAGAYNEQFF
NA	NA	TRBV7-6	TRBJ2-3	TGTGCCAGCAGCGTTCCCGGGGGGCAGACAGATACGCAGTATTTT	CASSVPGGQTDTQYF
NA	NA	TRBV20-1	TRBJ1-1	TGCAGTGCCCGTGCGGGGTATTCTGAAGCTGTTTTCTTT	CSARAGYSEAVFF
NA	many	TRBV29-1	TRBJ2-7	TGCAGCGGCCTGGACACCTCCTACGAGCAGTACTTC	CSGLDTSYEQYF
TRBD1	NA	TRBV20-1	TRBJ1-5	TGCAGTGCTACCACAGGGGCCAATCAGCCCCAGCATTTT	CSATTGANQPQHF
TRBD1	NA	TRBV29-1	TRBJ1-1	TGCAGCGAACCTAGATGGGGGACAGGAGCTTTCTTT	CSEPRWGTGAFF
TRBD1	NA	TRBV10-2	TRBJ1-1	TGCGCCAGCAGGGGACAGGGGCCGAACACTGAAGCTTTCTTT	CASRGQGPNTEAFF
NA	many	TRBV29-1	TRBJ2-7	TGCAGCGTTCACCGGGACTACGAGCAGTACTTC	CSVHRDYEQYF
TRBD1	few	TRBV12-3/TRBV12-4	TRBJ1-1	TGTGCCAGCAGTTTAGGGGACAGGGGAAACACTGAAGCTTTCTTT	CASSLGDRGNTEAFF
NA	NA	TRBV5-1	TRBJ2-3	TGCGCCAGCAGCACAGGACTCAGGATACAGGCAGATACGCAGTATTTT	CASSTGLRIQADTQYF
NA	NA	TRBV29-1	TRBJ2-5	TGCAGCGTTGAAGTGGTGGCCGGAGAGACCCAGTACTTC	CSVEVVAGETQYF
NA	few	TRBV7-9	TRBJ1-5	TGTGCCAGCGGAGGGTCTAGCAATCAGCCCCAGCATTTT	CASGGSSNQPQHF
NA	few	TRBV20-1	TRBJ2-1	TGCAGTGCTAGAGATCCCTCTGGTCCATCGAGCGATGAGCAGTTCTTC	CSARDPSGPSSDEQFF
NA	NA	TRBV29-1	TRBJ2-7	TGCAGCGTTGAACTCACTTACGAGCAGTACTTC	CSVELTYEQYF